This T cell receptor (beta chain) comes out of a study of blood T cell repertoires in COVID-19 (dated by TCRdb to the early 2020s). Describing the broader study: The collaborator samples originated in the United States, Italy and Spain and spanned the acute and convalescent phases of COVID-19. The prospective study material was composed of cDNA or gDNA derived from T cells, B-cell-depleted T cells, or PBMCs. Subjects who had been exposed to COVID-19, were actively infected with it, or had recovered from it provided the deeply sampled blood TCRbeta repertoires that made up the dataset. The repertoires were made available in a free public database intended to serve as a resource for research on the immune response to SARS-CoV-2. Samples were obtained from the ongoing ImmuneRACE study (first 160 participants) and from some 1,200 subjects provided by 6 global collaborators. A de-identified subject ID, COVID-19 status, age in years and sex were almost always included in the sample metadata. Where available, HLA class I and class II types were taken from metadata supplied by the sample provider and were not determined by assay-based typing.

Spanning cysteine to phenylalanine, the CDR3 consists of 18 amino acids. Of the read, only the CDR3 DNA is kept; its 54 bases are in frame from base 1. Between the V and J ends, shortened by 0 bases and 3 bases respectively, the junction contains 19 bases. CDR1 and CDR2 (LGHNA, YSLEER) derive from the germline V gene. The immunoSEQ Assay, a bias-controlled multiplex PCR, was used to amplify TCRbeta CDR3 regions from genomic DNA. In the original analysis: The number of nucleated cells in each sample was estimated by amplification of reference gene primers within the assay. Sequence reads were collapsed and filtered to measure the absolute abundance of every unique TCRbeta CDR3 rearrangement. For each sample, productive Simpson clonality was calculated as the square root of Simpson's diversity index over productive rearrangements. TCRdb took this table from immuneACCESS and kept in-frame rearrangements with V and J called. Such tables lack part of the clones; where checked against another copy, unresolved V genes explain under half of the gap, and the rest is unexplained. The V and J calls and clone size come from that table; D and trimming were worked out from the DNA. Recorded for this sample are 120,000 or so clones; 88% of them occurred a single time. The ten largest clones add up to roughly 8% of the sample.

With regard to this clone: The clone's antigen remains unknown. Base qualities are not provided; no much larger clone lies one nucleotide away.

Overall study outcomes, separate from this receptor: The quantity of clinical and demographic metadata differed by source and by participant and was supplied without curation.

Whole blood was collected in K2EDTA tubes by collaborating institutions according to the institutions' own protocols. For TCRbeta analysis, collaborators shipped samples as frozen whole blood, isolated PBMCs, or DNA extracted from either of those sample types. The chain employs TRBV4-3 and TRBJ2-3; TRBD2 is a weak D gene call, 5 bases matching. This receptor was identified in a man aged 50 to 59 with acute or convalescent COVID-19. Sequencing used peripheral blood. The sequence in DNA is TGCGCCAGCAGCCAAGATGATATGAGGGTGGTACGGACAGATACGCAGTATTTT. It codes for CASSQDDMRVVRTDTQYF.